This entry lists 27 T cell receptor beta chains sequenced from one sample in a study of T-cell reconstitution after alpha-beta-depleted transplantation in children. Preparation of the TCRbeta library involved a method that used unique molecular identifiers. TCRdb re-analysed the PCR reads in MiXCR, keeping a single row per CDR3 protein. The data hold about 640,000 distinct CDR3 sequences, with over 15% observed a single time. The sequences come from PBMCs from the stem cell graft donor, collected from the stem cell graft. These receptors all stem from a human donor who donated a stem cell graft to a child with acute myeloid leukemia.

The V and J genes are TRBV12-3 or TRBV12-4 and TRBJ1-4, with 10 positions matching TRBD1. This CDR3 is 16 amino acids long. Trimming cost V 3 bases and J 5 bases; bases outside gene matches: 6. In nucleotides, the CDR3 is TGTGCCAGCAGTTTGAAGACAGGGGGCTGGAATGAAAAACTGTTTTTT. As protein: CASSLKTGGWNEKLFF.

This clonotype turned up a few times. The CDR3 region is CSVEGGSGETQYF. The CDR3 DNA is TGCAGCGTTGAAGGGGGGTCAGGGGAGACCCAGTACTTC. The genes are TRBV29-1 and TRBJ2-5; either TRBD1 or TRBD2 may fit D (5 bases each). The CDR3 is made up of 13 amino acids. CDR1 SQVTM and CDR2 ANQGSEA come from the germline V gene. Trimming took 1 base from V and 5 from J, leaving 11 bases between them.

This clonotype was detected ten times or more. The chain uses TRBV6-1 and TRBJ1-2; tentatively, D is TRBD1 (5 bases). CDR3 length: 15 amino acids. V shed 7 bases and J shed 4 bases, with 19 bases lying between them. Germline V CDR1 and CDR2: MNHNS, SASEGT. DNA for the CDR3: TGTGCCAGCAAGCGACCGGGACCGAGTTCCTATGGCTACACCTTC. It encodes CASKRPGPSSYGYTF.

CDR3 nucleotide sequence: TGCGCCAGCAAAGGTGGTGGGGCGAACACTGAAGCTTTCTTT. Encoded protein: CASKGGGANTEAFF. V and J are TRBV5-1 and TRBJ1-1, with D maybe TRBD1 (5 bases). The V and J ends lost 6 bases and 1 base respectively, with 13 bases between them. The CDR3 contains 14 residues. Per germline, CDR1 SGHRS and CDR2 YFSETQ.

This clonotype was seen ten or more times. CDR3 protein: CASSFGTSEGYTQYF. Here the CDR3 DNA reads TGTGCCAGCAGTTTCGGGACTAGTGAAGGGTATACGCAGTATTTT. The chain employs TRBV27 and TRBJ2-3; 8 positions match TRBD2. CDR1 MNHEY and CDR2 SMNVEV come from the germline V gene (reference sequence). The CDR3 totals 15 residues. Trimming at V came to 3 bases and at J to 7 bases, leaving 9 bases not matched to a gene.

This clonotype has more than one count but fewer than ten. The chain combines TRBV12-3 or TRBV12-4 with TRBJ1-1; possible D gene TRBD1, 6 bases. Trimming shortened V by 5 bases and J by 0 bases, and 16 bases separated the two germline ends. CDR3 size: 16 residues. The CDR3 is CASSPGQIIMNTEAFF. DNA for the CDR3: TGTGCCAGCAGTCCGGGACAAATTATAATGAACACTGAAGCTTTCTTT.

In its sample, this clonotype was seen many times. The rearrangement links TRBV20-1 to TRBJ2-7; D is unclear. Germline V gene lookup returns CDR1 DFQATT and CDR2 SNEGSKA (reference sequence). The CDR3 sequence is 14 residues long. V was clipped by 3 bases and J by 4 bases, with 16 bases between them. For the CDR3, the DNA is TGCAGTGCTAGTAGCCCGCAGGCAAGATACGAGCAGTACTTC. Translation gives CSASSPQARYEQYF.

This clonotype has ten or more counts. This chain connects TRBV29-1 to TRBJ1-2; perhaps TRBD1 as D (5 bases). Germline assignment: CDR1 SQVTM and CDR2 ANQGSEA. V was cut by 6 bases and J by 6 bases, with 20 bases left in between. The CDR3 length is 14 residues. For the CDR3, the DNA is TGCAGCGTCGATCGGGGGGAAGGGATCCATGGCTACACCTTC. Its protein is CSVDRGEGIHGYTF.

This clonotype was picked up many times. The chain employs TRBV29-1 and TRBJ2-3; perhaps TRBD1 as D (6 bases). CDR1 and CDR2 (germline): SQVTM, ANQGSEA. The CDR3 loop spans 13 amino acids. The CDR3 sequence: CTSRTEGTDTQYF. The CDR3 coding sequence is TGCACCTCCAGGACAGAGGGCACAGATACGCAGTATTTT.

In its sample, this clonotype was seen many times. V usage is TRBV24-1 and J usage is TRBJ2-5, with no clear D. V was shortened by 4 bases and J by 0 bases, with 5 bases between the two germline ends. CDR1 and CDR2 from the germline V gene are KGHDR and SFDVKD. The CDR3 covers 13 residues. In DNA, the CDR3 is TGTGCCACCAGTGACCATAACCAAGAGACCCAGTACTTC. As protein: CATSDHNQETQYF.

At least ten counts were recorded for this clonotype. The V gene is TRBV29-1, the J gene TRBJ1-5; TRBD1 might be the D (6 bases). The CDR3 extends over 13 amino acids. Germline V gene data show CDR1 as SQVTM and CDR2 as ANQGSEA. V was clipped by 4 bases and J by 7 bases, with 14 bases between them. CDR3 in DNA: TGCAGCGTTGGGGAGGGGGTCACACAGCCCCAGCATTTT. Its protein product is CSVGEGVTQPQHF. Using reference TRBV29-1 and TRBJ1-5 for the parts outside the CDR3, the full variable domain is SAVISQKPSRDICQRGTSLTIQCQVDSQVTMMFWYRQQPGQSLTLIATANQGSEATYESGFVIDKFPISRPNLTFSTLTVSNMSPEDSSIYLCSVGEGVTQPQHFGDGTRLSIL.

This clonotype was observed at least ten times. This chain links TRBV7-2 with TRBJ2-3, with D perhaps matching TRBD2 (6 bases). Germline V gene data show CDR1 as SGHTA and CDR2 as FQGNSA. Trimming took off 2 bases at V and 8 bases at J, with 11 bases between the two ends. The CDR3 consists of 13 residues. The chain's CDR3 is CASSLHGGSTQYF. In nucleotides, the CDR3 is TGTGCCAGCAGCTTACACGGGGGATCTACGCAGTATTTT.

A remark on this clonotype: An end of the junction does not agree with germline; a read error may underlie this. The CDR3 DNA is TGTGCCAGCAGCTCCCCGGGACGCATGGTCTTC. This encodes CASSSPGRMVF. This chain joins TRBV7-3 and TRBJ1-2; tentatively, D is TRBD1 (5 bases). Per the germline V gene, CDR1 is SGHTA and CDR2 is FQGTGA. The CDR3 sequence is 11 residues long. Looking up the rest from reference TRBV7-3 and TRBJ1-2 gives the full variable domain: GAGVSQTPSNKVTEKGKYVELRCDPISGHTALYWYRQSLGQGPEFLIYFQGTGAADDSGLPNDRFFAVRPEGSVSTLKIQRTERGDSAVYLCASSSPGRMVFGSGTRLTVV.

The chain is built from TRBV2 and TRBJ1-5; D perhaps matches TRBD1 (5 bases). The V gene's germline CDR1 is SNHLY and CDR2 FYNNEI. The CDR3 is 13 residues long. V shed 11 bases and J shed 7 bases, with 18 bases lying between them. The CDR3 protein is CALSQGRGQPQHF. The CDR3 DNA sequence: TGTGCCCTCAGCCAGGGTCGGGGGCAGCCCCAGCATTTT. The full variable domain, rest sourced from reference TRBV2 and TRBJ1-5, is EPEVTQTPSHQVTQMGQEVILRCVPISNHLYFYWYRQILGQKVEFLVSFYNNEISEKSEIFDDQFSVERPDGSNFTLKIRSTKLEDSAMYFCALSQGRGQPQHFGDGTRLSIL.

Details on this clonotype: This clone may be a read error of a much larger clone one base away. The chain links TRBV7-8 to TRBJ2-2; a possible D gene is TRBD1 (6 bases). V shed 2 bases and J shed 0 bases, with 7 bases lying between them. CDR3 length: 15 amino acids. Germline V lookup: CDR1 SGHVS, CDR2 FQNEAQ. CDR3 nucleotides: TGTGCCAGCAGCTTACAGGGGACGAACACCGGGGAGCTGTTTTTT. Translation gives CASSLQGTNTGELFF.

This clonotype was observed a few times. The chain combines TRBV20-1 with TRBJ1-1; no definite D call. Germline V lookup: CDR1 DFQATT, CDR2 SNEGSKA (reference sequence). The CDR3 consists of 13 residues. Trimming took off 6 bases at V and 5 bases at J, with 16 bases between the two ends. Written as DNA, the CDR3 is TGCAGTGCCAAAAATATCGTAGGGACTGAAGCTTTCTTT. Translated: CSAKNIVGTEAFF.

This clonotype was counted at least ten times. The chain has TRBV20-1 and TRBJ1-1; a weak D match, TRBD1 (6 bases). Germline V gene data show CDR1 as DFQATT and CDR2 as SNEGSKA (reference sequence). The V gene lost 0 bases and the J gene lost 4 bases, with 24 bases spanning the gap. The CDR3 runs 18 residues. CDR3 DNA sequence: TGCAGTGCTAGAGATTTAGGAATTCAGGGGACGGGGGGCACTGAAGCTTTCTTT. Protein product: CSARDLGIQGTGGTEAFF.

This clonotype has at least ten counts. V and J are TRBV20-1 and TRBJ2-3, with 7 nucleotides matching TRBD1. V lost 0 bases to trimming and J lost 2 bases; unmatched junction nucleotides: 8. Germline V gives CDR1 DFQATT, CDR2 SNEGSKA (reference sequence). The length of the CDR3 is 16 residues. In DNA form, the CDR3 reads TGCAGTGCTAGAGACCCTACAGGGGCACACACAGATACGCAGTATTTT. Translation gives CSARDPTGAHTDTQYF.

V is TRBV18 and J is TRBJ2-7; 10 nucleotides line up with TRBD1. The CDR3 spans 13 residues. V was clipped by 4 bases and J by 7 bases; unmatched bases: 4. Looked up from germline, CDR1 is KGHSH and CDR2 is LQKENI. The DNA for the CDR3 is TGTGCCAGCTCACGTGGGACAGGGGTAGAGCAGTACGTC. This sequence encodes CASSRGTGVEQYV.

The V call is TRBV7-9, the J call TRBJ2-1; possibly TRBD1 or TRBD2 for D (5 bases each). In germline, CDR1 is SEHNR, CDR2 FQNEAQ (reference sequence). The CDR3 has 15 amino acids. V lost 5 bases and J lost 4, with 15 bases in between. In DNA form, the CDR3 reads TGTGCCAGCAGCACGCCTGGGGGTCCGTACAATGAGCAGTTCTTC. Translated: CASSTPGGPYNEQFF.

This clonotype was recorded many times. V is TRBV20-1 and J is TRBJ1-4, with D unresolved. Germline V gene sequence: CDR1 DFQATT, CDR2 SNEGSKA (reference sequence). The CDR3 is made up of 12 amino acids. With 3 bases removed from V and 8 bases from J, the gap between germline ends came to 10 bases. CDR3 loop: CSAREEREKLFF. As DNA, the CDR3 is TGCAGTGCTAGGGAGGAAAGAGAAAAACTGTTTTTT.

This clonotype was seen ten or more times. The chain employs TRBV29-1 and TRBJ1-1, with D hard to call. From germline, CDR1 is SQVTM and CDR2 ANQGSEA. V was clipped by 3 bases and J by 8 bases, with 10 bases between them. The CDR3 sequence is 11 residues long. As DNA, the CDR3 is TGCAGCGTTGATGAACCTGTCGAAGCTTTCTTT. Residues: CSVDEPVEAFF. Full variable domain (remainder filled in from reference TRBV29-1 and TRBJ1-1): SAVISQKPSRDICQRGTSLTIQCQVDSQVTMMFWYRQQPGQSLTLIATANQGSEATYESGFVIDKFPISRPNLTFSTLTVSNMSPEDSSIYLCSVDEPVEAFFGQGTRLTVV.

The gene calls are TRBV4-1 and TRBJ2-1; 11 bases agree with TRBD2. The V gene end was trimmed by 3 bases and the J gene end by 8 bases; junction bases not matched to a gene: 3. CDR1 is MGHRA and CDR2 is YSYEKL in the germline V gene. The CDR3 runs to 14 residues. This chain's CDR3 is CASSQTSGDYEQFF. The CDR3 nucleotides read TGCGCCAGCAGCCAGACTAGCGGGGACTATGAGCAGTTCTTC.

This clonotype was picked up many times. V and J are TRBV6-5 and TRBJ1-1; D uncertain. Deletions cut 0 bases from V and 0 bases from J, with 8 bases between. The V gene's germline CDR1 is MNHEY and CDR2 SVGAGI. The CDR3 sequence is 15 residues long. The CDR3 DNA reads TGTGCCAGCAGTTACTCGGCACACCTGAACACTGAAGCTTTCTTT. This gives the protein CASSYSAHLNTEAFF.

The V and J genes are TRBV6-1 and TRBJ1-2; unclear D gene. Germline CDR1 reads MNHNS; CDR2 reads SASEGT. The V gene lost 5 bases and the J gene lost 8 bases, with 18 bases spanning the gap. The CDR3 spans 14 residues. The CDR3 spells CASSPTAWARGYTF. In DNA, the CDR3 is TGTGCCAGCAGTCCCACGGCTTGGGCGCGGGGCTACACCTTC.

The chain combines TRBV25-1 with TRBJ1-2; 10 bases map to TRBD1. Germline V CDR1 and CDR2: MGHDK, SYGVNS. The trim removed 3 bases at V and 5 bases at J, leaving 6 bases unmatched. The CDR3 runs 15 residues. CDR3 coding DNA: TGTGCCAGCAGTGACCCGGGACAGGGGCAATATGGCTACACCTTC. It specifies CASSDPGQGQYGYTF.

The chain joins TRBV30 to TRBJ2-5; D call uncertain. The CDR3 consists of 12 residues. V was cut by 6 bases and J by 5 bases, with 13 bases left in between. Germline CDR1 is GTSNPN and CDR2 is SVGIG (reference sequence). This chain's CDR3 is CACGLYEETQYF. The CDR3 DNA follows: TGTGCCTGCGGCCTCTATGAGGAGACCCAGTACTTC.